This is a list of T cell receptor beta chains from one sample in a study of T cell responses to AZD1222 COVID-19 vaccine. Data came from immunoSEQ multiplex PCR; TCRdb stores just in-frame clones and leaves some out. The sample has 100,000 to 120,000 clones, around 80% seen once; the top ten hold 5%. The sample was peripheral blood, taken on day 0 of AZD1222 vaccination. The source is an adult in good health. The CDR3 runs from the conserved cysteine through the conserved F or W. A D gene is named only where the DNA matches it firmly. The size field is filled for only some rows; it gives once, few, many or a size class.

j_call d_call clone_size v_call cdr3_aa cdr3_nt
TRBJ1-4 NA many TRBV6-6 CASSPRGVSATNEKLFF TGTGCCAGCAGTCCTCGGGGGGTTTCGGCAACTAATGAAAAACTGTTTTTT
TRBJ2-7 NA NA TRBV30 CAWSVSGPSEQYF TGTGCCTGGAGTGTATCGGGGCCAAGCGAGCAGTACTTC
TRBJ1-3 TRBD1 NA TRBV11-2 CASSLAGGSGGNTIYF TGTGCCAGCAGCTTAGCAGGGGGCTCAGGTGGAAACACCATATATTTT
TRBJ2-7 NA NA TRBV5-4 CASSPGLAREQYF TGTGCCAGCAGCCCTGGACTCGCTAGGGAGCAGTACTTC
TRBJ1-1 TRBD1 NA TRBV6-1 CASSESGTGFLAAFF TGTGCCAGCAGTGAATCGGGGACAGGGTTTTTAGCAGCTTTCTTT
TRBJ2-2 NA NA TRBV7-8 CASSLSETGELFF TGTGCCAGCAGCTTATCAGAAACCGGGGAGCTGTTTTTT
TRBJ2-1 NA NA TRBV3-1/TRBV3-2 CASSQVQGNEQFF TGTGCCAGCAGCCAAGTTCAGGGCAATGAGCAGTTCTTC
TRBJ2-2 TRBD2 NA TRBV3-1/TRBV3-2 CASSQVASGGYYTGELFF TGTGCCAGCAGCCAAGTGGCTAGCGGGGGTTATTACACCGGGGAGCTGTTTTTT
TRBJ1-5 NA NA TRBV4-1 CASSQVSGAHQPQHF TGCGCCAGCAGCCAAGTTTCAGGGGCTCATCAGCCCCAGCATTTT
TRBJ2-7 TRBD1 NA TRBV19 CASSMRDSGSYEQYF TGTGCCAGTAGTATGAGGGACAGTGGCTCCTACGAGCAGTACTTC
TRBJ2-1 NA NA TRBV21-1 CASSKRGVSPEQFF TGTGCCAGCAGCAAGAGGGGAGTGAGCCCTGAGCAGTTCTTC
TRBJ1-2 NA NA TRBV11-2 CASSSGEGYYGYTF TGTGCCAGCAGCTCTGGGGAGGGCTACTATGGCTACACCTTC
TRBJ1-1 NA NA TRBV19 CASSIETYTEAFF TGTGCCAGTAGTATAGAAACCTACACTGAAGCTTTCTTT
TRBJ1-5 TRBD1 NA TRBV6-7 CASRPGQGCNQPQHF TGTGCCAGCAGACCGGGACAGGGTTGCAATCAGCCCCAGCATTTT
TRBJ1-3 TRBD1 NA TRBV9 CASSEAGTGRNTIYF TGTGCCAGCAGCGAAGCCGGGACAGGTCGAAACACCATATATTTT
TRBJ2-5 NA NA TRBV7-2 CASSSSPRGRQETQYF TGTGCCAGCAGCTCGTCACCACGGGGGCGCCAAGAGACCCAGTACTTC
TRBJ1-5 NA few TRBV15 CATSLDSGNQPQHF TGTGCCACCAGTCTCGATTCGGGGAATCAGCCCCAGCATTTT
TRBJ2-2 TRBD1 NA TRBV3-1/TRBV3-2 CASSHSGGIGELFF TGTGCCAGCAGCCACTCAGGGGGCATCGGGGAGCTGTTTTTT